Sequencing of this TCR beta chain was carried out in a study of blood T cell repertoires in COVID-19. V gave up 0 bases and J gave up 3 bases; unmatched junction bases: 6. The CDR3 spans 16 residues. Per germline, CDR1 SGHVS and CDR2 FQNEAQ. Profiled with immunoSEQ multiplex PCR; TCRdb holds only in-frame clones, not every one. Found here are about 260,000 clones, around 89% of them singletons; the top ten hold about 1%. The sequencing input was PBMCs or T cells enriched from blood (not recorded which). The V gene is TRBV7-8, the J gene TRBJ1-1, with TRBD1 identical over 8 bases. The sequence was obtained from a man aged 50 or older who had been exposed to COVID-19. The chain's CDR3 is CASSLAQGGSDTEAFF. DNA of the CDR3: TGTGCCAGCAGCTTAGCACAGGGGGGGTCGGACACTGAAGCTTTCTTT.